This TCR beta chain came from a study of cytomegalovirus exposure and HLA in healthy donors. The V gene's germline CDR1 is MGHRA and CDR2 YSYEKL. V lost 0 bases and J 2 bases, leaving 10 bases between the germline ends. The CDR3 has 15 residues. The PCR used 60 Vbeta and 13 Jbeta primers. Sequencing used immunoSEQ multiplex PCR; TCRdb keeps in-frame clones, though not all of them. The sample lists approximately 150,000 clones; over 80% were seen once. Study-wide results and limits: Segments of the TCR beta V type were, in most cases, productive about 87% or about 30% of the time in an earlier analysis.

About this clone: What it binds is unknown.

The sequenced material came from PBMCs. The origin of this receptor is a male donor in good health and CMV-seronegative. J is TRBJ2-5 and V is TRBV4-1, with TRBD1 as a possible D gene (5 bases). CDR3 nucleotide sequence: TGCGCCAGCAGCCAAGATCAGACAGCTCAAGAGACCCAGTACTTC. The encoded protein is CASSQDQTAQETQYF.